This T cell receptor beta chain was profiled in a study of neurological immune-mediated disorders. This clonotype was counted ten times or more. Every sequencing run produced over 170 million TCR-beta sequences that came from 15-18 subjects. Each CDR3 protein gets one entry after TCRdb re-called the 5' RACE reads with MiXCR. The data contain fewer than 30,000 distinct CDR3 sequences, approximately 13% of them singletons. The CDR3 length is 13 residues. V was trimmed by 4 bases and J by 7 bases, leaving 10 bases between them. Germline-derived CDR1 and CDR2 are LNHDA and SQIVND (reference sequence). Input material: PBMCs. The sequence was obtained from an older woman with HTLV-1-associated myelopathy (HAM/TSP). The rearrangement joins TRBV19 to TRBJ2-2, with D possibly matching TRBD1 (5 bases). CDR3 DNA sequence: TGTGCCAGTAGTACAGGGTTCAACGGGGAGCTGTTTTTT. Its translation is CASSTGFNGELFF.